The rows below give T cell receptor beta chains drawn from one sample of a study of blood T cell repertoires in COVID-19. Profiling relied on immunoSEQ multiplex PCR, and the TCRdb table lists in-frame clones only, not all of them. The table includes 130,000 or so clones, around 85% detected once. Sample: peripheral blood. The receptors originated from a woman older than 75 with acute or convalescent COVID-19. Both conserved end residues are part of each CDR3. D genes are given only for firm matches. The listing skips clone size in some rows; elsewhere it reads once, few, many or a size class.

v_gene: TRBV19
abundance: NA
d_gene: TRBD1
j_gene: TRBJ1-1
CDR3nt: TGTGCCAGTAGTTACAGGGGGTCCACTGAAGCTTTCTTT
CDR3aa: CASSYRGSTEAFF

v_gene: TRBV7-9
abundance: few
d_gene: TRBD1
j_gene: TRBJ2-5
CDR3nt: TGTGCCATAATGTCTCTGGACAGGGGGCGGAGAGAGACCCAGTACTTC
CDR3aa: CAIMSLDRGRRETQYF

v_gene: TRBV3-1/TRBV3-2
abundance: many
d_gene: NA
j_gene: TRBJ2-7
CDR3nt: TGTGCCAGCAGCCCAGGGGTCCTCTGGCCCGAGCAGTACTTC
CDR3aa: CASSPGVLWPEQYF

v_gene: TRBV27
abundance: NA
d_gene: NA
j_gene: TRBJ1-2
CDR3nt: TGTGCCAGCAGTTTTTTTTCGACAGGTCCCTATGGCTACACCTTC
CDR3aa: CASSFFSTGPYGYTF

v_gene: TRBV4-3
abundance: NA
d_gene: NA
j_gene: TRBJ2-2
CDR3nt: TGCGCCAGCAGCCAAGACAGGGGAGTTATGGCGAGAAGGTACACCGGGGAGCTGTTTTTT
CDR3aa: CASSQDRGVMARRYTGELFF

v_gene: TRBV30
abundance: NA
d_gene: NA
j_gene: TRBJ1-5
CDR3nt: TGTGCCTGGAACAAGTGGAATCAGCCCCAGCATTTT
CDR3aa: CAWNKWNQPQHF

v_gene: TRBV3-1/TRBV3-2
abundance: NA
d_gene: NA
j_gene: TRBJ1-1
CDR3nt: TGTGCCAGCAGCCCTGCTGCCCTTAGGAACACTGAAGCTTTCTTT
CDR3aa: CASSPAALRNTEAFF

v_gene: TRBV7-9
abundance: NA
d_gene: TRBD1
j_gene: TRBJ1-1
CDR3nt: TGTGCCACGGTCCCGGGACAGGGGGCGTTTGGCACTGAAGCTTTCTTT
CDR3aa: CATVPGQGAFGTEAFF

v_gene: TRBV12-5
abundance: NA
d_gene: TRBD1
j_gene: TRBJ1-2
CDR3nt: TGTGCTAGTGGTTTGGACATACCGGGACAGTTCAGCTTC
CDR3aa: CASGLDIPGQFSF

v_gene: TRBV4-3
abundance: NA
d_gene: NA
j_gene: TRBJ2-2
CDR3nt: TGCGCCAGCAGAGAAGGGGTGTTGAACACCGGGGAGCTGTTTTTT
CDR3aa: CASREGVLNTGELFF

v_gene: TRBV9
abundance: NA
d_gene: TRBD2
j_gene: TRBJ2-1
CDR3nt: TGTGCCAGCAGCGTAGAACTAGCGGGACAATACAATGAGCAGTTCTTC
CDR3aa: CASSVELAGQYNEQFF

v_gene: TRBV6-5
abundance: NA
d_gene: TRBD1
j_gene: TRBJ2-7
CDR3nt: TGTGCCAGCAGGCCCCGACAGGGTACCTCCTACGAGCAGTACTTC
CDR3aa: CASRPRQGTSYEQYF

v_gene: TRBV9
abundance: NA
d_gene: NA
j_gene: TRBJ1-2
CDR3nt: TGTGCCAGCAGCCGAGCCACATCGCGGGGGATAGGGGGTGGCTACACCTTC
CDR3aa: CASSRATSRGIGGGYTF

v_gene: TRBV7-9
abundance: NA
d_gene: TRBD2
j_gene: TRBJ2-1
CDR3nt: TGTGCCGGACATAGCGGGAGCTTAAGTAACAATGAGCAGTTCTTC
CDR3aa: CAGHSGSLSNNEQFF

v_gene: TRBV5-5
abundance: NA
d_gene: TRBD1
j_gene: TRBJ1-1
CDR3nt: TGTGCCAGCAGCTTCTCAGGGGGAAACACTGAAGCTTTCTTT
CDR3aa: CASSFSGGNTEAFF

v_gene: TRBV9
abundance: few
d_gene: NA
j_gene: TRBJ1-3
CDR3nt: TGTGCCAGCAGCGTAGGGCCAGGGGTAAACTCTGGAAACACCATATATTTT
CDR3aa: CASSVGPGVNSGNTIYF

v_gene: TRBV12-3/TRBV12-4
abundance: NA
d_gene: NA
j_gene: TRBJ2-7
CDR3nt: TGTGCCAGCAGCCTATTCGGGACCTACGAGCAGTACTTC
CDR3aa: CASSLFGTYEQYF

v_gene: TRBV7-6
abundance: NA
d_gene: NA
j_gene: TRBJ2-7
CDR3nt: TGTGCCAGCAGCACCTCGGACACAGGGCTGGACGAGCAGTACTTC
CDR3aa: CASSTSDTGLDEQYF

v_gene: TRBV10-3
abundance: once
d_gene: NA
j_gene: TRBJ2-3
CDR3nt: TGTGCCATCAGGGGGGACAACACAGATACGCAGTATTTT
CDR3aa: CAIRGDNTDTQYF

v_gene: TRBV19
abundance: few
d_gene: TRBD1
j_gene: TRBJ1-1
CDR3nt: TGTGCCAGTAGTACCTTGACAGGGGGAGAACTTGGAGCTTTCTTT
CDR3aa: CASSTLTGGELGAFF

v_gene: TRBV6-5
abundance: NA
d_gene: NA
j_gene: TRBJ1-6
CDR3nt: TGTGCCAGCATGGTCCTGAACACCCTCCACTTT
CDR3aa: CASMVLNTLHF

v_gene: TRBV30
abundance: once
d_gene: NA
j_gene: TRBJ1-2
CDR3nt: TGTGCCTGGAGTGTTGCCAGTTATGGCTACACCTTC
CDR3aa: CAWSVASYGYTF

v_gene: TRBV5-1
abundance: NA
d_gene: NA
j_gene: TRBJ1-2
CDR3nt: TGCGCCAGCAGCTTGGCAAACTATGGCTACACCTTC
CDR3aa: CASSLANYGYTF

v_gene: TRBV28
abundance: few
d_gene: TRBD1
j_gene: TRBJ1-4
CDR3nt: TGTGCCAGCAGCCCATTGGTAACAGGGGGGTACCTTAATGAAAAACTGTTTTTT
CDR3aa: CASSPLVTGGYLNEKLFF

v_gene: TRBV12-5
abundance: NA
d_gene: TRBD2
j_gene: TRBJ2-1
CDR3nt: TGTGCTAGTGGTTTGGGCGGGGGGTTTAGTTCCGATGAGCAGTTCTTC
CDR3aa: CASGLGGGFSSDEQFF

v_gene: TRBV18
abundance: few
d_gene: TRBD1
j_gene: TRBJ1-2
CDR3nt: TGTGCCAGCTCTCGGGACAGGGGGGACTATGGCTACACCTTC
CDR3aa: CASSRDRGDYGYTF

v_gene: TRBV6-5
abundance: NA
d_gene: NA
j_gene: TRBJ1-6
CDR3nt: TGTGCCAGCAGACTCAGGGAAGGCTCACCCCTCCACTTT
CDR3aa: CASRLREGSPLHF

v_gene: TRBV2
abundance: NA
d_gene: TRBD1
j_gene: TRBJ2-5
CDR3nt: TGTGCCAGCAGTGAACTTAGGGGGCGCCGGTTGGAGACCCAGTACTTC
CDR3aa: CASSELRGRRLETQYF

v_gene: TRBV5-5
abundance: few
d_gene: TRBD1
j_gene: TRBJ1-1
CDR3nt: TGTGCCAGCAGGGCTACAGGGGAGAACACTGAAGCTTTCTTT
CDR3aa: CASRATGENTEAFF

v_gene: TRBV29-1
abundance: NA
d_gene: NA
j_gene: TRBJ2-7
CDR3nt: TGCAGCGTTACAAGAGGAATACAGGGTGGCGAGCAGTACTTC
CDR3aa: CSVTRGIQGGEQYF

v_gene: TRBV12-5
abundance: NA
d_gene: NA
j_gene: TRBJ2-5
CDR3nt: TGTGCTAGTGGTTTGGGAGGGGAGACCCAGTACTTC
CDR3aa: CASGLGGETQYF

v_gene: TRBV7-2
abundance: NA
d_gene: TRBD1
j_gene: TRBJ2-5
CDR3nt: TGTGCCAGCAGCTACCACAGGGGGCTTGAAGAGACCCAGTACTTC
CDR3aa: CASSYHRGLEETQYF

v_gene: TRBV4-1
abundance: NA
d_gene: NA
j_gene: TRBJ1-5
CDR3nt: TGCGCCAGCAGCCAAGACGCAGGGGAGAGGCCCCAGCATTTT
CDR3aa: CASSQDAGERPQHF

v_gene: TRBV6-5
abundance: once
d_gene: NA
j_gene: TRBJ1-3
CDR3nt: TGTGCCAGCAGTTACGATCGGTACCCTGGAAACACCATATATTTT
CDR3aa: CASSYDRYPGNTIYF

v_gene: TRBV5-1
abundance: NA
d_gene: NA
j_gene: TRBJ1-1
CDR3nt: TGCGCCAGCAGCCGCAACTCCAACACTGAAGCTTTCTTT
CDR3aa: CASSRNSNTEAFF

v_gene: TRBV6-2/TRBV6-3
abundance: NA
d_gene: TRBD2
j_gene: TRBJ2-2
CDR3nt: TGTGCCAGCAGTTCACTAGCGGGGGTTACCGCGAACACCGGGGAGCTGTTTTTT
CDR3aa: CASSSLAGVTANTGELFF

v_gene: TRBV3-1/TRBV3-2
abundance: NA
d_gene: TRBD1
j_gene: TRBJ2-5
CDR3nt: TGTGCCAGCAGCCAGAGGACAGGGCTTCAAGAGACCCAGTACTTC
CDR3aa: CASSQRTGLQETQYF

v_gene: TRBV19
abundance: NA
d_gene: TRBD2
j_gene: TRBJ2-1
CDR3nt: TGTGCCAGTAGTATAGCGCAGGGACTAACATACAATGAGCAGTTCTTC
CDR3aa: CASSIAQGLTYNEQFF

v_gene: TRBV18
abundance: once
d_gene: NA
j_gene: TRBJ1-5
CDR3nt: TGTGCCAGCTCAGAGGGCAGGCTTTATAGCAATCAGCCCCAGCATTTT
CDR3aa: CASSEGRLYSNQPQHF

v_gene: TRBV5-4
abundance: NA
d_gene: TRBD1
j_gene: TRBJ1-2
CDR3nt: TGTGCCAGCAGTGAGGACAGGGTGAACTATGGCTACACCTTC
CDR3aa: CASSEDRVNYGYTF

v_gene: TRBV6-5
abundance: NA
d_gene: NA
j_gene: TRBJ1-1
CDR3nt: TGTGCCAGCACCGAGAGGGGGGGTTACACTGAAGCTTTCTTT
CDR3aa: CASTERGGYTEAFF

v_gene: TRBV7-6
abundance: NA
d_gene: NA
j_gene: TRBJ2-5
CDR3nt: TGTGCCAGCAGCTTATCCCGGACCCAGTACTTC
CDR3aa: CASSLSRTQYF

v_gene: TRBV5-5
abundance: NA
d_gene: TRBD2
j_gene: TRBJ2-1
CDR3nt: TGTGCCAGCTACGCCCGTAGCGGGAGAAGGGGGAATGAGCAGTTCTTC
CDR3aa: CASYARSGRRGNEQFF

v_gene: TRBV18
abundance: NA
d_gene: NA
j_gene: TRBJ2-7
CDR3nt: TGTGCCAGCTCACCCAAACCGGAGGGTGGCGAGCAGTACTTC
CDR3aa: CASSPKPEGGEQYF

v_gene: TRBV19
abundance: once
d_gene: TRBD1
j_gene: TRBJ1-4
CDR3nt: TGTGCCAGTAGTGCACCCACAGGGGATCCTAATGAAAAACTGTTTTTT
CDR3aa: CASSAPTGDPNEKLFF

v_gene: TRBV9
abundance: NA
d_gene: NA
j_gene: TRBJ2-7
CDR3nt: TGTGCCAGCAGCGTATCGCAGGGGCCCTACGAGCAGTACTTC
CDR3aa: CASSVSQGPYEQYF

v_gene: TRBV7-6
abundance: NA
d_gene: TRBD2
j_gene: TRBJ2-3
CDR3nt: TGTGCCAGCAGCTTATGGACTAGTGGTCAGTTAGATACGCAGTATTTT
CDR3aa: CASSLWTSGQLDTQYF

v_gene: TRBV10-2
abundance: NA
d_gene: NA
j_gene: TRBJ1-3
CDR3nt: TGCGCCAGCAGGGCAGGGTCGTCTGGAAACACCATATATTTT
CDR3aa: CASRAGSSGNTIYF

v_gene: TRBV27
abundance: once
d_gene: NA
j_gene: TRBJ1-1
CDR3nt: TGTGCCAGCAGTTCCCGGACAGCGATGAACACTGAAGCTTTCTTT
CDR3aa: CASSSRTAMNTEAFF

v_gene: TRBV9
abundance: NA
d_gene: NA
j_gene: TRBJ2-1
CDR3nt: TGTGCCAGCAGCGTCCAGGGTAATGAGCAGTTCTTC
CDR3aa: CASSVQGNEQFF

v_gene: TRBV18
abundance: NA
d_gene: TRBD1
j_gene: TRBJ1-1
CDR3nt: TGTGCCAGCTCACCGACAGGGGGGACTGAAGCTTTCTTT
CDR3aa: CASSPTGGTEAFF

v_gene: TRBV5-6
abundance: NA
d_gene: NA
j_gene: TRBJ1-4
CDR3nt: TGTGCCAGCAGCGCGGACAGATTTGCAACTAATGAAAAACTGTTTTTT
CDR3aa: CASSADRFATNEKLFF

v_gene: TRBV19
abundance: NA
d_gene: TRBD1
j_gene: TRBJ1-5
CDR3nt: TGTGCCAGTAGCAGAGACAGGGTAAGCAATCAGCCCCAGCATTTT
CDR3aa: CASSRDRVSNQPQHF

v_gene: TRBV3-1/TRBV3-2
abundance: NA
d_gene: NA
j_gene: TRBJ1-4
CDR3nt: TGTGCCAGCAGCCCGGAGGGGGGGACTAATGAAAAACTGTTTTTT
CDR3aa: CASSPEGGTNEKLFF

v_gene: TRBV29-1
abundance: once
d_gene: NA
j_gene: TRBJ1-1
CDR3nt: TGCAGCGCCCAGGTCGGGGGAAACACTGAAGCTTTCTTT
CDR3aa: CSAQVGGNTEAFF